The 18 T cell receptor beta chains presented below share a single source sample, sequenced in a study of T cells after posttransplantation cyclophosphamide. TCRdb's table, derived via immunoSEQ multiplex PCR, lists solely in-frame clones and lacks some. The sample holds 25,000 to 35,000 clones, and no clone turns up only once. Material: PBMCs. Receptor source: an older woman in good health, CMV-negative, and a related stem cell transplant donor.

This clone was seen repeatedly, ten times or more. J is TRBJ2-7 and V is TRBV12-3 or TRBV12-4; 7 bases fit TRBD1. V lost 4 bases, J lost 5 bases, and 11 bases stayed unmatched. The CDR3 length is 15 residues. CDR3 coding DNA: TGTGCCAGCAGTTCGGGACAGACGACGAACCACGAGCAGTACTTC. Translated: CASSSGQTTNHEQYF.

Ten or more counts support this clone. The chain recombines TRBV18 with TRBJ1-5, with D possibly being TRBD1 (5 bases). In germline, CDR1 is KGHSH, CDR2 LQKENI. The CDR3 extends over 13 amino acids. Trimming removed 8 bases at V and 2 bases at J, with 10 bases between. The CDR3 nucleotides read TGTGCCAGCGCTTGGGGGGGCAATCAGCCCCAGCATTTT. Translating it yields CASAWGGNQPQHF.

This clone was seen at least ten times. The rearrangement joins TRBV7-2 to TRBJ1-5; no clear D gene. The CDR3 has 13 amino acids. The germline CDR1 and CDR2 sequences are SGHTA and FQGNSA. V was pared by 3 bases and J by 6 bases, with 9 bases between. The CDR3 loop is CASSFGAGQPQHF. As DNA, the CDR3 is TGTGCCAGCAGCTTTGGTGCCGGTCAGCCCCAGCATTTT.

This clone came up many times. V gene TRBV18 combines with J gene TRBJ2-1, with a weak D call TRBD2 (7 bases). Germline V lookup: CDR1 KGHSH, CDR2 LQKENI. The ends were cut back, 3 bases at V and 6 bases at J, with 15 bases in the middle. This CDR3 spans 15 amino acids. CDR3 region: CASSPGGGLPNEQFF. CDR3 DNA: TGTGCCAGCTCACCGGGCGGGGGCCTTCCCAATGAGCAGTTCTTC.

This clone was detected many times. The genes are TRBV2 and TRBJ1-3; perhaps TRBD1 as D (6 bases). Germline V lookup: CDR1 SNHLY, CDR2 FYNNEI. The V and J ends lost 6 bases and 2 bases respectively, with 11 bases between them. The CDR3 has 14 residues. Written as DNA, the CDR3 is TGTGCCAGCAGAATTTCAGGGGCTGGAAACACCATATATTTT. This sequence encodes CASRISGAGNTIYF. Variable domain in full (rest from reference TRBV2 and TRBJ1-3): EPEVTQTPSHQVTQMGQEVILRCVPISNHLYFYWYRQILGQKVEFLVSFYNNEISEKSEIFDDQFSVERPDGSNFTLKIRSTKLEDSAMYFCASRISGAGNTIYFGEGSWLTVV.

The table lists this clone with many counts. CDR3 amino acids: CASSFPSGRANEQYF. DNA for the CDR3: TGTGCCAGCAGTTTCCCTAGCGGGAGAGCAAACGAGCAGTACTTC. This chain connects TRBV28 to TRBJ2-7, with 10 bases aligning to TRBD2. Germline values: CDR1 MDHEN, CDR2 SYDVKM. The CDR3 totals 15 residues. J lost 5 bases, V lost 3 bases, and 7 bases had no gene match.

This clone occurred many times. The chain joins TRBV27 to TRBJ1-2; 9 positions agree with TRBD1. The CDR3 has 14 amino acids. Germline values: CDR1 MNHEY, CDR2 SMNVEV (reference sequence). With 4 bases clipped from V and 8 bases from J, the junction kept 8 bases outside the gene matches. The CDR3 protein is CASSSTGGLGGYTF. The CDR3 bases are TGTGCCAGCAGTTCAACAGGGGGCCTCGGCGGCTACACCTTC.

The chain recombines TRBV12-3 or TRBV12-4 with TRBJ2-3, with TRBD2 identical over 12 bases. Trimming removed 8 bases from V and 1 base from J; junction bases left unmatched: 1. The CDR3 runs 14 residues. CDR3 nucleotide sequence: TGTGCCAGCCGACTAGCGGGGGGCACAGATACGCAGTATTTT. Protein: CASRLAGGTDTQYF.

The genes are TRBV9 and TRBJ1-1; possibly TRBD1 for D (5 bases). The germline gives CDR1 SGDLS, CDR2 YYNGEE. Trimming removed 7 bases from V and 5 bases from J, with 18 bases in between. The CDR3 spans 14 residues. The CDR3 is CASARFGGGTEAFF. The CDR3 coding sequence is TGTGCCAGCGCAAGATTTGGTGGGGGGACTGAAGCTTTCTTT.

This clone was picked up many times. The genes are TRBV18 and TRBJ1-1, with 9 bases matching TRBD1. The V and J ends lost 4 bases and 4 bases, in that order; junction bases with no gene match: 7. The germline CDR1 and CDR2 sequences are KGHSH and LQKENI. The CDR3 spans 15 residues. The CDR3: CASSHSRTGVTEAFF. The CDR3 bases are TGTGCCAGCTCACATTCTCGGACAGGGGTCACTGAAGCTTTCTTT. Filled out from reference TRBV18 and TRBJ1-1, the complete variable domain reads NAGVMQNPRHLVRRRGQEARLRCSPMKGHSHVYWYRQLPEEGLKFMVYLQKENIIDESGMPKERFSAEFPKEGPSILRIQQVVRGDSAAYFCASSHSRTGVTEAFFGQGTRLTVV.

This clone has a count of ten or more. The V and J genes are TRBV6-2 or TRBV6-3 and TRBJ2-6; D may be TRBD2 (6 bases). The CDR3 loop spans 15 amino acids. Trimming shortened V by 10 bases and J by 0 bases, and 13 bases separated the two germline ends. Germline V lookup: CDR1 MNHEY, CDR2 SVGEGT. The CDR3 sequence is CATLGGFSGANVLTF. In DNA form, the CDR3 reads TGTGCCACCCTGGGGGGATTCTCTGGGGCCAACGTCCTGACTTTC.

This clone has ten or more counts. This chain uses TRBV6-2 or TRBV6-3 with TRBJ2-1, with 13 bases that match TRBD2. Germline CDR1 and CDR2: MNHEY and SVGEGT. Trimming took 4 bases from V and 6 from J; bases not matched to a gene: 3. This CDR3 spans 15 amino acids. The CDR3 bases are TGTGCCAGCAGTTGGACTAGCGGGGGACCCAATGAGCAGTTCTTC. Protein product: CASSWTSGGPNEQFF.

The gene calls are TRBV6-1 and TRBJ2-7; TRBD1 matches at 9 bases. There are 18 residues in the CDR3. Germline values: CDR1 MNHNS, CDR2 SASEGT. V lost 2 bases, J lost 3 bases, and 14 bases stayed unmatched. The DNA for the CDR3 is TGTGCCAGCAGTGAAAGGGACAGGGAAGGGAGGGGGCTCTACGAGCAGTACTTC. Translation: CASSERDREGRGLYEQYF.

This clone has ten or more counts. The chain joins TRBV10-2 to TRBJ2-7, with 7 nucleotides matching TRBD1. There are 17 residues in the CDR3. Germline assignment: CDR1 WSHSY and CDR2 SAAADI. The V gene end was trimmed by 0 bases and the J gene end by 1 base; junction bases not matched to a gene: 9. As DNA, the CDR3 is TGCGCCAGCAGTGAGTCCTTAAGACAGGGAGCATCCTACGAGCAGTACTTC. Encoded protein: CASSESLRQGASYEQYF.

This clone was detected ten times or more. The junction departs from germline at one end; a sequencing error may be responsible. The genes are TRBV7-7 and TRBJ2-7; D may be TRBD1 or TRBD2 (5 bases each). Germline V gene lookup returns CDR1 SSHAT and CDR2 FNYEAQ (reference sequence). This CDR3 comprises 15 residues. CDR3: CASSLSQGRGYEQYF. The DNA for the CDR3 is TGTGCTAGCAGCTTGAGTCAGGGTAGAGGGTACGAGCAGTACTTC.

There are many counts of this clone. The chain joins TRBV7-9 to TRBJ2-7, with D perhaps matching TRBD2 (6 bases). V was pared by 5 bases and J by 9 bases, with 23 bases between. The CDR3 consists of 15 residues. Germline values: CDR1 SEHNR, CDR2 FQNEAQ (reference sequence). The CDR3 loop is CASSGMADSLGGQYF. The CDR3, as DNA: TGTGCCAGCAGCGGCATGGCAGACAGCTTGGGGGGGCAGTACTTC.

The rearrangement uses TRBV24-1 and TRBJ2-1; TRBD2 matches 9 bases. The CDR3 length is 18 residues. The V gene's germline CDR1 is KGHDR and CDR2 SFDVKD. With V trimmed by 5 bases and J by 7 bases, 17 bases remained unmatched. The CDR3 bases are TGTGCCACCAGTGCCCCTCTTGGAGAAGCGGGGGGTCGGAATGAGCAGTTCTTC. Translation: CATSAPLGEAGGRNEQFF.

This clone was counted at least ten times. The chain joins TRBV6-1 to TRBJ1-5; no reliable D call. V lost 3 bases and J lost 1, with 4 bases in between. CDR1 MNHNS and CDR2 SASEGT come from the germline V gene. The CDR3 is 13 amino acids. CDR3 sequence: CASSEASNQPQHF. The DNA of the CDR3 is TGTGCCAGCAGTGAGGCCAGCAATCAGCCCCAGCATTTT.